This T cell receptor beta chain was sequenced in a study of molecular identifiers for immune sequencing clone quantification. TCRdb used MiXCR to reprocess the PCR reads, holding one entry per CDR3 protein. The sample lists more than 550,000 distinct CDR3 sequences; around 25% were seen once. On this clonotype itself: A much larger clone differs from this one at a single base, so this may be a read error.

The CDR3 runs to 15 residues. Germline lookup yields CDR1 MNHEY and CDR2 SVGAGI. V was clipped by 5 bases and J by 2 bases; unmatched bases: 8. This receptor was identified in a human donor in good health. Some libraries in this study had Jurkat cell RNA spiked in. The chain couples TRBV6-5 to TRBJ2-5; 7 bases line up with TRBD1. Source material: naive CD8+ T cells from blood, with Jurkat cell RNA spiked in. Subset defined: FACS-sorted CD8+CD4-CCR7+CD45RA+ naive T cells. The CDR3 sequence is CASSHGPGQQETQYF. The CDR3 region has the DNA TGTGCCAGCAGTCACGGCCCGGGACAGCAAGAGACCCAGTACTTC.